This T cell receptor (beta chain) was captured by sequencing in a study of blood T cell repertoires in COVID-19. Study in general: The United States, Italy and Spain supplied acute and convalescent COVID-19 samples. Sources were T cells, B-cell-depleted T cells, or PBMCs; the material itself was cDNA or gDNA.

The V end was cut by 2 bases, the J end by 10 bases, with 15 bases between. CDR1 and CDR2 (germline): MNHEY, SMNVEV (reference sequence). The CDR3 extends over 15 amino acids. Participants were aged roughly 18 to 90 years, lived in 25 or so US areas, and enrolled virtually. What the recovered Cohort 3 donors had was two negative PCRs, clearance, or symptom resolution. Some clones are missing from TCRdb's copy, which holds only in-frame ones; the method was immunoSEQ multiplex PCR. The table lists nearly 400,000 clones, roughly 89% of them singletons. This chain joins TRBV27 and TRBJ1-6; D unresolved. The sequenced sample consisted of PBMCs or T cells enriched from blood (not recorded which). The origin of this receptor is a woman in her 30s who had recovered from COVID-19. The CDR3 reads CASSLDSAVRSPLHF. The CDR3 DNA reads TGTGCCAGCAGTTTAGATAGCGCCGTCAGATCACCCCTCCACTTT.